The 19 T cell receptor beta chains given below trace back to one sample, sequenced in a study of identical twins. Each CDR3 protein is one row after TCRdb ran MiXCR on the 5' RACE reads. The sample has about 690,000 distinct CDR3 sequences, approximately 22% seen once. Another study also made use of these data, one on T cells expressing NK-cell markers.

The specimen was PBMCs. These receptors were taken from a woman aged 18-29 years in good health.

This clonotype has only a few counts. The chain is built from TRBV7-6 and TRBJ2-3; TRBD2 aligns across 8 bases. Germline CDR1 reads SGHVS; CDR2 reads FNYEAQ. The CDR3 has 14 residues. V lost 8 bases to trimming and J lost 3 bases; unmatched junction nucleotides: 7. The CDR3 region has the DNA TGTGCCAGCCGGGGGGGACTAGAGACAGATACGCAGTATTTT. Translation: CASRGGLETDTQYF.

This clonotype has just a few counts. The chain has TRBV19 and TRBJ2-1; 15 bases match TRBD2. The CDR3 consists of 19 residues. V was pared by 8 bases and J by 3 bases, with 14 bases of the junction left unmatched. Germline values: CDR1 LNHDA, CDR2 SQIVND (reference sequence). In nucleotides, the CDR3 is TGTGCCAGTCGCGGGAGGGGACTAGCGGGAGGAAAGTTCTACAATGAGCAGTTCTTC. It translates to CASRGRGLAGGKFYNEQFF.

In its sample, this clonotype was seen once. Mismatch with germline at one junction end may stem from a read error. The V and J genes are TRBV20-1 and TRBJ2-5; D might be TRBD1 (6 bases). The CDR3 is 14 residues long. From germline, CDR1 is DFQATT and CDR2 SNEGSKA (reference sequence). The CDR3 coding sequence is TGCAGTGCAAATACGGACAGTTACCAAGAGACCCAGAACTTC. Residues: CSANTDSYQETQNF.

This clonotype was counted a few times. The chain couples TRBV12-3 or TRBV12-4 to TRBJ1-6; TRBD1 matches at 7 bases. V was clipped by 6 bases and J by 11 bases; unmatched bases: 10. This CDR3 comprises 14 residues. CDR3: CASSPNRGWPPLHF. For the CDR3, the DNA is TGTGCCAGCAGCCCGAACAGGGGATGGCCACCCCTCCACTTT.

This clonotype was picked up many times. This chain connects TRBV29-1 to TRBJ2-4; a possible D gene is TRBD2 (6 bases). This CDR3 is 13 amino acids long. V lost 5 bases to trimming and J lost 0 bases, with 8 bases between them. Germline V gene data show CDR1 as SQVTM and CDR2 as ANQGSEA. CDR3 coding DNA: TGCAGCGTTCCGGGACTAGCCAAAAACATTCAGTACTTC. This codes for CSVPGLAKNIQYF. Using reference TRBV29-1 and TRBJ2-4 for the parts outside the CDR3, the full variable domain is SAVISQKPSRDICQRGTSLTIQCQVDSQVTMMFWYRQQPGQSLTLIATANQGSEATYESGFVIDKFPISRPNLTFSTLTVSNMSPEDSSIYLCSVPGLAKNIQYFGAGTRLSVL.

This clonotype was counted at least ten times. V and J are TRBV10-3 and TRBJ2-5; 10 bases agree with TRBD2. This CDR3 region has 16 residues. CDR1 is ENHRY, CDR2 SYGVKD, per germline. After removal of 3 bases from V and 5 bases from J, the junction contained 9 bases not matched to a gene. The CDR3, as DNA: TGTGCCATCAGTGATTACACTAGCGGGAACGGGGAGACCCAGTACTTC. This codes for CAISDYTSGNGETQYF.

The chain has TRBV20-1 and TRBJ1-1; D remains unclear. Trimming pared 2 bases from V and 6 bases from J, leaving 16 bases between. Germline V lookup: CDR1 DFQATT, CDR2 SNEGSKA (reference sequence). This CDR3 contains 14 residues. CDR3 protein: CSARLTTGNAEAFF. CDR3 nucleotides: TGCAGTGCTAGATTAACAACGGGTAATGCTGAAGCTTTCTTT.

This clonotype occurred many times. The rearrangement uses TRBV12-3 or TRBV12-4 and TRBJ2-7; 7 bases align to TRBD1. The CDR3 totals 13 residues. J lost 3 bases, V lost 6 bases, and 5 bases had no gene match. CDR3: CASSPRDSYEQYF. CDR3 nucleotide sequence: TGTGCCAGCAGCCCCCGGGACAGCTACGAGCAGTACTTC.

The chain carries TRBV6-1 and TRBJ1-1; no clear D. The ends were cut back, 3 bases at V and 0 bases at J, with 8 bases in the middle. Looked up from germline, CDR1 is MNHNS and CDR2 is SASEGT. This CDR3 spans 14 amino acids. The CDR3 region is CASSESSLNTEAFF. DNA of the CDR3: TGTGCCAGCAGTGAGTCTTCCCTGAACACTGAAGCTTTCTTT.

The chain couples TRBV6-5 to TRBJ1-1, with D hard to call. The CDR3 spans 12 residues. V dropped 5 bases and J dropped 7 bases, with 11 bases sitting between them. Germline V lookup: CDR1 MNHEY, CDR2 SVGAGI. The chain's CDR3 is CASSHLDGEAFF. As DNA, the CDR3 is TGTGCCAGCAGTCACCTGGACGGTGAAGCTTTCTTT.

This clonotype was detected ten times or more. V gene TRBV29-1 combines with J gene TRBJ2-5, with TRBD2 matching over 8 bases. The CDR3 has 13 amino acids. CDR1 and CDR2 (germline): SQVTM, ANQGSEA. J gave up 5 bases and V 7 bases, and 9 bases lay outside the gene matches. CDR3 amino acids: CSGILAAPETQYF. Written as DNA, the CDR3 is TGCAGCGGCATACTAGCGGCCCCCGAGACCCAGTACTTC.

This clonotype came up a few times. The chain recombines TRBV12-3 or TRBV12-4 with TRBJ2-1; perhaps D is TRBD1 or TRBD2 (7 bases each). This CDR3 spans 14 amino acids. V lost 3 bases to trimming and J lost 8 bases, with 14 bases between them. CDR3 in DNA: TGTGCCAGCAGTTTGGGCAGGGGGGGGTATGAGCAGTTCTTC. Its translation: CASSLGRGGYEQFF.

This clonotype was seen a few times. The chain links TRBV12-3 or TRBV12-4 to TRBJ2-1, with 8 bases matching TRBD2. V shed 11 bases, J shed 7 bases, and the junction held 10 bases outside the gene matches. The CDR3 totals 13 residues. The CDR3 sequence: CADSGGAKNEQFF. In DNA, the CDR3 is TGTGCCGACTCCGGGGGGGCAAAAAATGAGCAGTTCTTC.

There are many counts of this clonotype. The rearrangement joins TRBV6-5 to TRBJ2-1, with TRBD1 as a possible D gene (6 bases). CDR1 MNHEY and CDR2 SVGAGI come from the germline V gene. Trimming stripped 0 bases from V and 9 bases from J, with 9 bases between. CDR3 length: 13 residues. This CDR3 is CASSYSGAGEQFF. CDR3 sequence (DNA): TGTGCCAGCAGTTACTCGGGGGCGGGTGAGCAGTTCTTC.

The chain joins TRBV4-2 to TRBJ1-4; no clear D gene. Germline-derived CDR1 and CDR2 are LGHNA and YNFKEQ. CDR3 length: 12 amino acids. The germline V and J ends were trimmed by 4 bases and 5 bases, with 5 bases remaining between them. DNA for the CDR3: TGTGCCAGCAGCCCCAAGAATGAAAAACTGTTTTTT. Translation: CASSPKNEKLFF.

This clonotype has at least ten counts. This sequence joins TRBV6-2 or TRBV6-3 and TRBJ1-2; 8 positions agree with TRBD1. The CDR3 spans 14 residues. Germline V lookup: CDR1 MNHEY, CDR2 SVGEGT. The V segment lost 6 bases and the J segment 4 bases; nucleotides outside the gene matches: 7. The CDR3 region has the DNA TGTGCCAGCAGGAAGACAGGGGTCGGCTATGGCTACACCTTC. Translating it yields CASRKTGVGYGYTF.

V gene TRBV2 combines with J gene TRBJ2-5, with 7 nucleotides matching TRBD1. Trimming took 1 base from V and 4 from J; bases not matched to a gene: 6. The CDR3 is 15 residues long. Germline loops: CDR1 SNHLY, CDR2 FYNNEI. CDR3 amino acids: CASSEVTGVGETQYF. CDR3 in DNA: TGTGCCAGCAGTGAAGTTACAGGGGTCGGAGAGACCCAGTACTTC.

The chain couples TRBV7-9 to TRBJ2-4; the D gene is possibly TRBD1 (6 bases). V was trimmed by 1 base and J by 4 bases, leaving 17 bases between them. Germline values: CDR1 SEHNR, CDR2 FQNEAQ (reference sequence). CDR3 size: 17 residues. The CDR3 protein is CASSLEGRGPKKNIQYF. The CDR3 DNA follows: TGTGCCAGCAGCTTAGAGGGCAGGGGCCCGAAAAAAAACATTCAGTACTTC.

The chain joins TRBV4-3 to TRBJ2-6, with unresolved D. Trimming removed 0 bases at V and 0 bases at J, with 6 bases between. Germline CDR1 reads LGHNA; CDR2 reads YSLEER. The CDR3 has 16 residues. CDR3 region: CASSQDGYSGANVLTF. For the CDR3, the DNA is TGCGCCAGCAGCCAAGATGGGTACTCTGGGGCCAACGTCCTGACTTTC.